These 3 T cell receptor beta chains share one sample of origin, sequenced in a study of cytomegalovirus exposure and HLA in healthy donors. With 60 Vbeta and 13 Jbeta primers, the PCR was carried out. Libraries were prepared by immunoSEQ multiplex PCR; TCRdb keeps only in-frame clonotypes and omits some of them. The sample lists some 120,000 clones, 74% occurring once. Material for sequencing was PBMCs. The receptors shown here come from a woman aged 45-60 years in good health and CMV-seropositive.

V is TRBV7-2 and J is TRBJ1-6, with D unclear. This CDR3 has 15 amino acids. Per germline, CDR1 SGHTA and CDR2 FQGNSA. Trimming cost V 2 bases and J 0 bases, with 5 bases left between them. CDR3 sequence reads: CASSLRSSYNSPLHF. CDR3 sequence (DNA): TGTGCCAGCAGCTTAAGGAGCTCCTATAATTCACCCCTCCACTTT.

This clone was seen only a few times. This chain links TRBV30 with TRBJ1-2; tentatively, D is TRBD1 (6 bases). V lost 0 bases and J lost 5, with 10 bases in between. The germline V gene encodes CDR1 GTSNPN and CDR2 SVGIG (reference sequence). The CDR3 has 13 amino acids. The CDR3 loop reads CAWSVGGGYGYTF. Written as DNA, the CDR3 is TGTGCCTGGAGTGTAGGGGGAGGGTATGGCTACACCTTC.

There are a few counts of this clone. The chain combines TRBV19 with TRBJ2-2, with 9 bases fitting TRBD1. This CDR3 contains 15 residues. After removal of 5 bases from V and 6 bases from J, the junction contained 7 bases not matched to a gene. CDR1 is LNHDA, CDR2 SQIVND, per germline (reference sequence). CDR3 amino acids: CASSPGQGWAGELFF. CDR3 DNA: TGTGCCAGTAGTCCCGGACAGGGGTGGGCCGGGGAGCTGTTTTTT.